The 28 T cell receptor beta chains reported below all come from one sample, sequenced in a study of cytomegalovirus exposure and HLA in healthy donors. Sequencing used immunoSEQ multiplex PCR; TCRdb keeps in-frame clones, though not all of them. The data hold around 130,000 clones, with just under 90% observed a single time. The sample was PBMCs. The receptors come from a man under 40 in good health and CMV-seronegative.

The V gene is TRBV28, the J gene TRBJ1-1; 7 bases match TRBD1. Germline lookup yields CDR1 MDHEN and CDR2 SYDVKM. CDR3 size: 16 residues. V was pared by 5 bases and J by 1 base, with 10 bases of the junction left unmatched. CDR3 bases: TGTGCCAGCAGTCGCGGGAGGGGGCTGGGGAACACTGAAGCTTTCTTT. Its translation is CASSRGRGLGNTEAFF.

The chain couples TRBV5-1 to TRBJ2-7; the match to TRBD1 covers 7 bases. V lost 0 bases and J lost 4; bases outside the gene matches: 10. CDR3 length: 16 residues. The germline gives CDR1 SGHRS, CDR2 YFSETQ. CDR3 loop: CASSLGTGRVRYEQYF. The CDR3 region has the DNA TGCGCCAGCAGCTTGGGGACAGGTAGGGTGAGGTACGAGCAGTACTTC.

V usage is TRBV19 and J usage is TRBJ1-5; the D gene is possibly TRBD1 (5 bases). Germline CDR1 and CDR2: LNHDA and SQIVND (reference sequence). The CDR3 runs 16 residues. V lost 5 bases and J 1 base, leaving 15 bases between the germline ends. The CDR3 sequence is CASSLMAGWSNQPQHF. The DNA for the CDR3 is TGTGCCAGTAGTCTTATGGCAGGGTGGAGCAATCAGCCCCAGCATTTT.

The chain uses TRBV7-2 and TRBJ1-2, with a tentative D call TRBD1 (6 bases). The germline V gene has CDR1 SGHTA and CDR2 FQGNSA. The ends were cut back, 5 bases at V and 8 bases at J, with 21 bases in the middle. CDR3 length equals 15 residues. Here the CDR3 reads CASSPQQGSVGGYTF. CDR3 bases: TGTGCCAGCAGCCCGCAACAGGGCTCAGTCGGCGGCTACACCTTC. The entire variable domain, with the rest obtained from reference TRBV7-2 and TRBJ1-2, is as follows: GAGVSQSPSNKVTEKGKDVELRCDPISGHTALYWYRQSLGQGLEFLIYFQGNSAPDKSGLPSDRFSAERTGGSVSTLTIQRTQQEDSAVYLCASSPQQGSVGGYTFGSGTRLTVV.

The gene calls are TRBV28 and TRBJ1-5; 8 bases fit TRBD1. Germline V gene lookup returns CDR1 MDHEN and CDR2 SYDVKM. The CDR3 totals 14 residues. With 7 bases clipped from V and 4 bases from J, the junction kept 6 bases outside the gene matches. The CDR3 nucleotides are TGTGCCAGCATCCCAGGGGGCACGAATCAGCCCCAGCATTTT. Its protein is CASIPGGTNQPQHF.

This chain uses TRBV7-2 with TRBJ1-2, with a possible D match to TRBD1 (5 bases). Trimming took 5 bases from V and 4 from J, leaving 8 bases between them. The germline V gene has CDR1 SGHTA and CDR2 FQGNSA. The CDR3 spans 12 residues. CDR3 DNA: TGTGCCAGCAGCCCCGGGGGCTATGGCTACACCTTC. Amino acids: CASSPGGYGYTF. The variable domain in full, with the rest retrieved from reference TRBV7-2 and TRBJ1-2, is GAGVSQSPSNKVTEKGKDVELRCDPISGHTALYWYRQSLGQGLEFLIYFQGNSAPDKSGLPSDRFSAERTGGSVSTLTIQRTQQEDSAVYLCASSPGGYGYTFGSGTRLTVV.

This rearrangement joins TRBV28 to TRBJ2-7; 8 nucleotides match TRBD1. Germline loops: CDR1 MDHEN, CDR2 SYDVKM. The V segment lost 3 bases and the J segment 0 bases; nucleotides outside the gene matches: 1. The CDR3 extends over 14 amino acids. The CDR3 DNA reads as TGTGCCAGCAGTTTCAGGGGGCTCTCCTACGAGCAGTACTTC. Its protein is CASSFRGLSYEQYF. The variable domain in full, completed from reference TRBV28 and TRBJ2-7, reads DVKVTQSSRYLVKRTGEKVFLECVQDMDHENMFWYRQDPGLGLRLIYFSYDVKMKEKGDIPEGYSVSREKKERFSLILESASTNQTSMYLCASSFRGLSYEQYFGPGTRLTVT.

This clone was counted once. The gene calls are TRBV27 and TRBJ2-7, with TRBD2 matching 8 bases. This CDR3 has 15 residues. With V trimmed by 0 bases and J by 7 bases, 8 bases remained unmatched. Germline V gene data show CDR1 as MNHEY and CDR2 as SMNVEV (reference sequence). CDR3 loop: CASSLSEVSGGEQYF. In DNA, the CDR3 is TGTGCCAGCAGTTTATCGGAGGTCAGCGGGGGTGAGCAGTACTTC.

This clone was counted only a few times. The chain joins TRBV6-5 to TRBJ1-2; D is possibly TRBD1 (5 bases). V lost 10 bases and J lost 6, with 12 bases in between. CDR3 length: 11 residues. The V gene's germline CDR1 is MNHEY and CDR2 SVGAGI. CDR3 residues: CATRRGDGYTF. The CDR3 nucleotides are TGTGCCACCCGGCGGGGCGATGGCTACACCTTC.

The chain employs TRBV5-1 and TRBJ1-2; 7 bases match TRBD1. Germline loops: CDR1 SGHRS, CDR2 YFSETQ. V gave up 0 bases and J gave up 4 bases; unmatched junction bases: 6. The CDR3 is made up of 15 amino acids. CDR3 residues: CASSLEGAPLYGYTF. In DNA form, the CDR3 reads TGCGCCAGCAGCTTGGAGGGGGCCCCCCTCTATGGCTACACCTTC.

The chain links TRBV27 to TRBJ2-3; D perhaps matches TRBD1 (5 bases). Germline V CDR1 and CDR2: MNHEY, SMNVEV (reference sequence). Trimming cost V 3 bases and J 3 bases, with 13 bases left between them. The CDR3 is made up of 15 amino acids. The CDR3 sequence: CASSFQGMGTDTQYF. CDR3 in DNA: TGTGCCAGCAGTTTCCAGGGTATGGGGACAGATACGCAGTATTTT.

The chain employs TRBV28 and TRBJ2-7; TRBD1 aligns across 9 bases. Germline trimming cut 6 bases from V and 3 bases from J; bases unmatched to any gene: 6. Germline loops: CDR1 MDHEN, CDR2 SYDVKM. The CDR3 is 14 residues long. CDR3 DNA sequence: TGTGCCAGCAGCCAGGGACAGGGCGGCTACGAGCAGTACTTC. It yields the protein CASSQGQGGYEQYF.

The chain employs TRBV18 and TRBJ2-1, with 8 bases identical to TRBD1. Germline V gene lookup returns CDR1 KGHSH and CDR2 LQKENI. The V segment lost 2 bases and the J segment 9 bases; nucleotides outside the gene matches: 9. This CDR3 is 15 amino acids long. This chain's CDR3 is CASSPGRGLSGEQFF. CDR3 nucleotides: TGTGCCAGCTCACCAGGCAGGGGGCTCTCCGGTGAGCAGTTCTTC.

The chain has TRBV7-2 and TRBJ2-7; D is perhaps TRBD1 (6 bases). Trimming stripped 5 bases from V and 2 bases from J, with 16 bases between. From germline, CDR1 is SGHTA and CDR2 FQGNSA. The CDR3 runs to 15 residues. In DNA form, the CDR3 reads TGTGCCAGCAGCCTACGGAGAGGGGGAACCTACGAGCAGTACTTC. Translation: CASSLRRGGTYEQYF.

The chain joins TRBV5-1 to TRBJ1-2, with D perhaps TRBD1 (5 bases). The germline V gene encodes CDR1 SGHRS and CDR2 YFSETQ. V was trimmed by 0 bases and J by 1 base, leaving 7 bases between them. This CDR3 has 14 amino acids. CDR3 bases: TGCGCCAGCAGCTTGGGACAGCTTAACTATGGCTACACCTTC. Translation: CASSLGQLNYGYTF.

The rearrangement joins TRBV7-8 to TRBJ1-4; D possibly corresponds to TRBD1 (5 bases). Germline CDR1 SGHVS, CDR2 FQNEAQ. V was pared by 3 bases and J by 8 bases, with 13 bases between. The CDR3 covers 14 residues. The chain's CDR3 is CASSLGRVGEKLFF. The CDR3 DNA reads as TGTGCCAGCAGCTTGGGCAGGGTCGGCGAAAAACTGTTTTTT.

The V gene is TRBV15, the J gene TRBJ2-7; 8 bases are a match to TRBD1. V was clipped by 5 bases and J by 2 bases; unmatched bases: 5. CDR1 LNHNV and CDR2 YYDKDF come from the germline V gene (reference sequence). The CDR3 consists of 14 residues. CDR3 DNA: TGTGCCACCAGCCGTGACAGGGGAGCCTACGAGCAGTACTTC. Translated, it gives CATSRDRGAYEQYF. The full variable domain, its missing parts supplied by reference TRBV15 and TRBJ2-7, is DAMVIQNPRYQVTQFGKPVTLSCSQTLNHNVMYWYQQKSSQAPKLLFHYYDKDFNNEADTPDNFQSRRPNTSFCFLDIRSPGLGDTAMYLCATSRDRGAYEQYFGPGTRLTVT.

This clone was seen only once. The chain combines TRBV29-1 with TRBJ1-1; D may be TRBD1 (6 bases). From germline, CDR1 is SQVTM and CDR2 ANQGSEA. The germline V and J ends were trimmed by 1 base and 2 bases, with 14 bases remaining between them. This CDR3 comprises 15 residues. The CDR3 DNA follows: TGCAGCGTTGAAGTTCAGGGGTTCGATAACACTGAAGCTTTCTTT. Translated: CSVEVQGFDNTEAFF.

V and J are TRBV5-6 and TRBJ1-2, with TRBD1 matching over 7 bases. The CDR3 totals 13 residues. Germline trimming cut 2 bases from V and 9 bases from J; bases unmatched to any gene: 7. From germline, CDR1 is SGHDT and CDR2 YYEEEE. In nucleotides, the CDR3 is TGTGCCAGCAGCTTAAACAGGGGACTCAGCTACACCTTC. Translated: CASSLNRGLSYTF.

This chain links TRBV27 with TRBJ2-7, with D tentatively TRBD2 (7 bases). The CDR3 contains 18 residues. Germline V gene lookup returns CDR1 MNHEY and CDR2 SMNVEV (reference sequence). V lost 0 bases to trimming and J lost 3 bases, with 21 bases between them. DNA for the CDR3: TGTGCCAGCAGTTTATCTTATGGGGGGGGCAGGGCTTTCTACGAGCAGTACTTC. Its translation: CASSLSYGGGRAFYEQYF.

The V gene is TRBV7-6, the J gene TRBJ2-7; 7 nucleotides align to TRBD1. The CDR3 contains 14 residues. Germline V gene lookup returns CDR1 SGHVS and CDR2 FNYEAQ. J lost 3 bases, V lost 0 bases, and 2 bases had no gene match. In nucleotides, the CDR3 is TGTGCCAGCAGCTTAGCGGGACAGAGCTACGAGCAGTACTTC. It encodes CASSLAGQSYEQYF.

J is TRBJ1-2 and V is TRBV5-6; tentatively, D is TRBD1 (5 bases). From germline, CDR1 is SGHDT and CDR2 YYEEEE. V lost 0 bases and J lost 3, with 9 bases in between. There are 14 residues in the CDR3. Written as DNA, the CDR3 is TGTGCCAGCAGCTTGGACAGGAACTACTATGGCTACACCTTC. This translates into CASSLDRNYYGYTF.

V and J are TRBV4-1 and TRBJ1-1; 8 bases align to TRBD1. Trimming at V came to 4 bases and at J to 0 bases, leaving 13 bases not matched to a gene. Per the germline V gene, CDR1 is MGHRA and CDR2 is YSYEKL. The CDR3 runs to 18 residues. DNA for the CDR3: TGCGCCAGCAGCCCCCACCCGGGACAGGTCAATATGAACACTGAAGCTTTCTTT. This encodes CASSPHPGQVNMNTEAFF.

The chain combines TRBV7-2 with TRBJ1-2; tentatively, D is TRBD1 (6 bases). This CDR3 has 15 amino acids. Trimming stripped 1 base from V and 6 bases from J, with 15 bases between. Germline lookup yields CDR1 SGHTA and CDR2 FQGNSA. The CDR3: CASSLVRTASDGYTF. The CDR3 nucleotides read TGTGCCAGCAGCTTAGTGCGGACAGCAAGCGATGGCTACACCTTC.

V usage is TRBV2 and J usage is TRBJ2-5, with D tentatively TRBD1 (6 bases). Trimming removed 6 bases from V and 7 bases from J, with 15 bases in between. CDR1 SNHLY and CDR2 FYNNEI come from the germline V gene. This CDR3 has 13 amino acids. CDR3 loop: CASSGQRMGTQYF. CDR3 DNA: TGTGCCAGCAGCGGACAGCGGATGGGGACCCAGTACTTC.

The gene calls are TRBV5-1 and TRBJ2-5, with D perhaps matching TRBD2 (5 bases). The CDR3 loop spans 13 amino acids. Per the germline V gene, CDR1 is SGHRS and CDR2 is YFSETQ. Deletions cut 5 bases from V and 5 bases from J, with 13 bases between. The CDR3, as DNA: TGCGCCAGCAGGGACGGCCCGGGGGAGACCCAGTACTTC. The encoded protein is CASRDGPGETQYF.

There are a few counts of this clone. The chain is built from TRBV6-5 and TRBJ1-1, with D hard to call. V was cut by 8 bases and J by 3 bases, with 13 bases left in between. The CDR3 is 13 amino acids. CDR1 is MNHEY, CDR2 SVGAGI, per germline. The chain's CDR3 is CASFLREHTEAFF. Written as DNA, the CDR3 is TGTGCCAGCTTTCTGCGGGAGCACACTGAAGCTTTCTTT.

The V and J genes are TRBV2 and TRBJ1-4; 12 nucleotides line up with TRBD1. J lost 5 bases, V lost 4 bases, and 5 bases had no gene match. Per the germline V gene, CDR1 is SNHLY and CDR2 is FYNNEI. The length of the CDR3 is 16 residues. The CDR3 sequence is CASSGDRGQGNEKLFF. As DNA, the CDR3 is TGTGCCAGCAGTGGGGACAGGGGGCAGGGAAATGAAAAACTGTTTTTT. The variable domain in full, with the rest retrieved from reference TRBV2 and TRBJ1-4, is EPEVTQTPSHQVTQMGQEVILRCVPISNHLYFYWYRQILGQKVEFLVSFYNNEISEKSEIFDDQFSVERPDGSNFTLKIRSTKLEDSAMYFCASSGDRGQGNEKLFFGSGTQLSVL.